A selection of T cell receptor beta chains follows, all from one sample in a study of T cell repertoires in cytomegalovirus infection. One entry per CDR3 protein, called by TCRdb with MiXCR from the reads. The sample includes roughly 90,000 distinct CDR3 sequences, roughly a quarter of them seen just once. The antigens these receptors bind are not known. The sequenced sample was CD8+ T cells from cultured PBMCs, obtained from culture after CMV antigen stimulation. Receptors were obtained from a human donor in good health (CMV status not recorded). Some clones in this sample may be carry-over from other donors' samples. CDR3s include the opening cysteine and the closing phenylalanine or tryptophan. A D gene is named only where the DNA matches it firmly. Clone size is shown for a subset of rows, as once, few, many or a class of expanded clone.

cdr3_nt: TGCGCCAGCACCCGGGGACTAGCGCTGAACACCGGGGAGCTGTTTTTT
cdr3_aa: CASTRGLALNTGELFF
clone_size: .
j_call: TRBJ2-2
d_call: TRBD2
v_call: TRBV5-1

cdr3_nt: TGTGCCAGTAGTATTGCGAGCCTCAATGAGCAGTTCTTC
cdr3_aa: CASSIASLNEQFF
clone_size: .
j_call: TRBJ2-1
d_call: .
v_call: TRBV19

cdr3_nt: TGTGCCAGCAGCCAAGGTTTACAGGGGGGGCAGTACTTC
cdr3_aa: CASSQGLQGGQYF
clone_size: once
j_call: TRBJ2-7
d_call: TRBD1
v_call: TRBV3-1

cdr3_nt: TGTGCCAGCAGCTTAGATGAGCGGGAGGCTCTAGGAGAGCAGTTCTTC
cdr3_aa: CASSLDEREALGEQFF
clone_size: many
j_call: TRBJ2-1
d_call: TRBD2
v_call: TRBV7-9

cdr3_nt: TGTGCCAGCAGGTGGTCAGCGGGAGACGGCAATGAGCAGTTCTTC
cdr3_aa: CASRWSAGDGNEQFF
clone_size: many
j_call: TRBJ2-1
d_call: TRBD2
v_call: TRBV11-2

cdr3_nt: TGTGCCAGTAGTACGAAAGCGGGAGGCTACAATGAGCAGTTCTTC
cdr3_aa: CASSTKAGGYNEQFF
clone_size: many
j_call: TRBJ2-1
d_call: TRBD2
v_call: TRBV19

cdr3_nt: TGCAGCGTTGAAGGGGTACTAGCGGAGGACCCCTACGAGCAGTACTTC
cdr3_aa: CSVEGVLAEDPYEQYF
clone_size: .
j_call: TRBJ2-7
d_call: TRBD2
v_call: TRBV29-1

cdr3_nt: TGTGCCAGCAGCTTCGGGACTAGCGGGACCTACAATGAGCAGTTCTTC
cdr3_aa: CASSFGTSGTYNEQFF
clone_size: .
j_call: TRBJ2-1
d_call: TRBD2
v_call: TRBV27

cdr3_nt: TGTGCCAGCAGTCTAGGACAAGGGTCATCAGATACGCAGTATTTT
cdr3_aa: CASSLGQGSSDTQYF
clone_size: .
j_call: TRBJ2-3
d_call: .
v_call: TRBV28

cdr3_nt: TGTGCCAGCAGCCCCCCGGGACTTAATGAAAAACTGTTTTTT
cdr3_aa: CASSPPGLNEKLFF
clone_size: many
j_call: TRBJ1-4
d_call: .
v_call: TRBV7-9

cdr3_nt: TGTGCCACCAGCAGAGAGGCCAGTAATTCACCCCTCCACTTT
cdr3_aa: CATSREASNSPLHF
clone_size: few
j_call: TRBJ1-6
d_call: .
v_call: TRBV15

cdr3_nt: TGTGCCAGCAGCCCCTTTGGACAGGGGAGGATTGAGGAAGAGACCCAGTACTTC
cdr3_aa: CASSPFGQGRIEEETQYF
clone_size: many
j_call: TRBJ2-5
d_call: TRBD1
v_call: TRBV7-8

cdr3_nt: TGTGCCAGCAGTCGGACTAGCGCTAGCTCCTACGAGCAGTACTTC
cdr3_aa: CASSRTSASSYEQYF
clone_size: many
j_call: TRBJ2-7
d_call: TRBD2
v_call: TRBV12-3/TRBV12-4

cdr3_nt: TGTGCCATCAGTGATTGGAGGGGAATGAACACTGAAGCTTTCTTT
cdr3_aa: CAISDWRGMNTEAFF
clone_size: many
j_call: TRBJ1-1
d_call: .
v_call: TRBV10-3

cdr3_nt: TGCGCCAGCAGCCAAGATCCCTTGGGCCCGGGACAGGGGGCCGTCGGGGAGCTGTTTTTT
cdr3_aa: CASSQDPLGPGQGAVGELFF
clone_size: .
j_call: TRBJ2-2
d_call: TRBD1
v_call: TRBV4-3

cdr3_nt: TGTGCCAGCAGTGTAACTAGCAACCATGAGCAGTTCTTC
cdr3_aa: CASSVTSNHEQFF
clone_size: .
j_call: TRBJ2-1
d_call: .
v_call: TRBV6-1

cdr3_nt: TGTGCCAGTAGTATAATTGGAGGGAGTTGGGATAATGAGCAGTTCTTC
cdr3_aa: CASSIIGGSWDNEQFF
clone_size: few
j_call: TRBJ2-1
d_call: .
v_call: TRBV19

cdr3_nt: TGTGCCAGCAGTCGAGACAGTACCTACAATGAGCAGTTCTTC
cdr3_aa: CASSRDSTYNEQFF
clone_size: many
j_call: TRBJ2-1
d_call: .
v_call: TRBV12-3/TRBV12-4

cdr3_nt: TGTGCCAGCAGTCCAGGACTAGCGGGGGGGCGGGATACGCAGTATTTT
cdr3_aa: CASSPGLAGGRDTQYF
clone_size: .
j_call: TRBJ2-3
d_call: TRBD2
v_call: TRBV27

cdr3_nt: TGTGCCAGCAGCCCATCCCCCGGGACACCTAACACTGAAGCTTTCTTT
cdr3_aa: CASSPSPGTPNTEAFF
clone_size: few
j_call: TRBJ1-1
d_call: .
v_call: TRBV27

cdr3_nt: TGTGCCAGCAGCTCTCCTAGCGGGGGGCCCTACAATGAGCAGTTCTTC
cdr3_aa: CASSSPSGGPYNEQFF
clone_size: few
j_call: TRBJ2-1
d_call: TRBD2
v_call: TRBV11-2

cdr3_nt: TGTGCCAGCAGTCCACATATTGGGACTACCCACCTCTACAATGAGCAGTTCTTC
cdr3_aa: CASSPHIGTTHLYNEQFF
clone_size: few
j_call: TRBJ2-1
d_call: TRBD2
v_call: TRBV27

cdr3_nt: TGTGCCAGCAGCCACATCATCCGGGACGGGGGGGGCACAGATACGCAGTATTTT
cdr3_aa: CASSHIIRDGGGTDTQYF
clone_size: .
j_call: TRBJ2-3
d_call: TRBD2
v_call: TRBV4-2

cdr3_nt: TGTGCCAGCAGCTTGGGACTCCGAGACGTCGGTGAGCAGTTCTTC
cdr3_aa: CASSLGLRDVGEQFF
clone_size: many
j_call: TRBJ2-1
d_call: .
v_call: TRBV5-4

cdr3_nt: TGTGCCAGCAGCTTAGTACGGGGGCGAGATTCACCCCTCCACTTT
cdr3_aa: CASSLVRGRDSPLHF
clone_size: many
j_call: TRBJ1-6
d_call: .
v_call: TRBV7-8

cdr3_nt: TGCGCCAGCAGCCAGGACAGATCCTACGAGCAGTACTTC
cdr3_aa: CASSQDRSYEQYF
clone_size: many
j_call: TRBJ2-7
d_call: .
v_call: TRBV4-3

cdr3_nt: TGTGCCAGCAGCTTAAGCGGGAACACTGAAGCTTTCTTT
cdr3_aa: CASSLSGNTEAFF
clone_size: many
j_call: TRBJ1-1
d_call: .
v_call: TRBV7-6

cdr3_nt: TGCAGTGCTAGAGACAGGGTGAGAACTGAAGCTTTCTTT
cdr3_aa: CSARDRVRTEAFF
clone_size: few
j_call: TRBJ1-1
d_call: .
v_call: TRBV20-1

cdr3_nt: TGTGCCAGTAGTATCAGCGGGGTCTACGAGCAGTACTTC
cdr3_aa: CASSISGVYEQYF
clone_size: .
j_call: TRBJ2-7
d_call: TRBD2
v_call: TRBV19

cdr3_nt: TGCAGTGCTAGAGACCGATCAGGGGAATTCGGGTCTAACTATGGCTACACCTTC
cdr3_aa: CSARDRSGEFGSNYGYTF
clone_size: .
j_call: TRBJ1-2
d_call: .
v_call: TRBV20-1

cdr3_nt: TGTGCCACAAGAGCGGGGGGGGGATACAATGAGCAGTTCTTC
cdr3_aa: CATRAGGGYNEQFF
clone_size: .
j_call: TRBJ2-1
d_call: TRBD2
v_call: TRBV24-1

cdr3_nt: TGTGCCAGCAGCTTAGCGGTCGGGGGGGTGGACACTGAAGCTTTCTTT
cdr3_aa: CASSLAVGGVDTEAFF
clone_size: .
j_call: TRBJ1-1
d_call: .
v_call: TRBV11-2

cdr3_nt: TGTGCCACCAGTGATAGAGGGAATAGGGATGAGCAGTTCTTC
cdr3_aa: CATSDRGNRDEQFF
clone_size: many
j_call: TRBJ2-1
d_call: .
v_call: TRBV24-1

cdr3_nt: TGTGCCAGCAGGGTGGGACTATCGGTCAGCTCCTACAATGAGCAGTTCTTC
cdr3_aa: CASRVGLSVSSYNEQFF
clone_size: .
j_call: TRBJ2-1
d_call: TRBD2
v_call: TRBV2

cdr3_nt: TGTGCCAGCAGCTTAGAACAGGTCCGAGTCACAGATACGCAGTATTTT
cdr3_aa: CASSLEQVRVTDTQYF
clone_size: many
j_call: TRBJ2-3
d_call: .
v_call: TRBV7-2